This TCR beta chain was recovered during a study of T cells after yellow fever vaccination. Regarding the study as a whole: Faster peaking, at day 5 versus 15, marked a secondary response that was weaker. Clonotypes found in both CD4 and CD8 compartments made up a small share. Booster samples showed a return of most primary-vaccination clones (roughly 95% CD4, approximately 90% CD8).

On this clonotype: The antigen remains undetermined.

Template switching with 5'RACE generated the TCR cDNA and added a universal primer site and UMIs. A single record per CDR3 protein comes from TCRdb applying MiXCR to the 5' RACE reads. The table shows a few hundred thousand distinct CDR3 sequences, with about 19% occurring only once. The sequenced sample was PBMCs, obtained before the yellow fever booster vaccination. The origin of this receptor is a man aged 18-30 years who received the YFV17D yellow fever vaccine.

The CDR3 spells CASSHLRGYSYNEQFF. The CDR3 nucleotides read TGCGCCAGCAGCCACCTCAGGGGATACTCCTACAATGAGCAGTTCTTC. The chain uses TRBV4-3 and TRBJ2-1; tentatively, D is TRBD1 (6 bases). CDR3 size: 16 residues. The germline gives CDR1 LGHNA, CDR2 YSLEER. Trimming left V 3 bases short and J 0 bases short, with 12 bases between.